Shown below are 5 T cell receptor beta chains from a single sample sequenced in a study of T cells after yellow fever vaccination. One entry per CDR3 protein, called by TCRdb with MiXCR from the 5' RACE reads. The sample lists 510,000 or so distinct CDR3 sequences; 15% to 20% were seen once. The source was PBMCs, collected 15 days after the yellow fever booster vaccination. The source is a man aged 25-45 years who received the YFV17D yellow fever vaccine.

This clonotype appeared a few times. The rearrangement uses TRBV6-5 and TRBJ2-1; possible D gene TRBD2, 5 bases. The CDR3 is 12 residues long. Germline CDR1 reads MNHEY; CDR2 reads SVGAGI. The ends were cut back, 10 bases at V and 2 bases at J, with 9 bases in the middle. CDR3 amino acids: CATSTAYNEQFF. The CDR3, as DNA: TGTGCCACTAGCACAGCCTACAATGAGCAGTTCTTC.

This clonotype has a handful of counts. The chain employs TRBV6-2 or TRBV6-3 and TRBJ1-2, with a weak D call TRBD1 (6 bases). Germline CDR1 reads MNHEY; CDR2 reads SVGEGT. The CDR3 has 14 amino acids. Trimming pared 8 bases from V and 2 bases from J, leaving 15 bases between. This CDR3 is CASGFLGGNYGYTF. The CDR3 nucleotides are TGTGCCAGCGGATTTCTAGGGGGAAACTATGGCTACACCTTC.

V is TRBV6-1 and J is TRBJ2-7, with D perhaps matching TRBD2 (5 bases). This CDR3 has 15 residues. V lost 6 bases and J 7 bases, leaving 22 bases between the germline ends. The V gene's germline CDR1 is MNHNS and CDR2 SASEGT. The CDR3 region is CASSRGIDVRGEQYF. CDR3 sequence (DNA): TGTGCCAGCAGCCGGGGTATAGACGTCCGAGGAGAGCAGTACTTC.

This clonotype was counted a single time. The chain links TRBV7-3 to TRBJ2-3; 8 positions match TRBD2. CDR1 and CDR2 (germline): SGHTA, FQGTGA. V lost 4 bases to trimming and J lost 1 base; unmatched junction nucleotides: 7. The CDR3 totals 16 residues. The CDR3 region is CASSSEGLGGTDTQYF. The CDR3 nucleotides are TGTGCCAGCAGCTCCGAGGGACTAGGAGGCACAGATACGCAGTATTTT.

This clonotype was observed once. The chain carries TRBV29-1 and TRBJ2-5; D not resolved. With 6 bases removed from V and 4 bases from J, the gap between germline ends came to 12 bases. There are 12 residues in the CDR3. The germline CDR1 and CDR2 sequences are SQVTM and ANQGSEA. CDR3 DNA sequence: TGCAGCGTCCTCGACGGCGTAGAGACCCAGTACTTC. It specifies CSVLDGVETQYF.